This is a list of T cell receptor beta chains from one sample in a study of T cells in Graves' hyperthyroidism and ophthalmopathy. Each CDR3 protein gets one entry after TCRdb re-called the multiplex PCR reads with MiXCR. The repertoire includes fewer than 30,000 distinct CDR3 sequences, 49% of them detected once, and 25% sits in the top ten. Sequenced: blood. The receptors shown here come from a woman aged 35 to 49 with Graves' hyperthyroidism that later progressed to Graves' ophthalmopathy. Each CDR3 is given with its conserved first and last residue. Each record gives: CDR3 protein, CDR3 DNA, D gene, J gene, V gene, clone size. A D gene is named only where the DNA matches it firmly. Rows give clone size only sometimes, using once, few, many, or a class for an expanded clone.

CASSFLEGRETQYF TGTGCCAGCAGCTTTTTGGAGGGTCGAGAGACCCAGTACTTC NA TRBJ2-5 TRBV7-9 medium-sized
CASTLSGSYNEQFF TGTGCCAGCACGCTTAGCGGTAGCTACAATGAGCAGTTCTTC NA TRBJ2-1 TRBV28 many
CATSDPEYDLREKLFF TGTGCCACCAGTGACCCCGAATACGATCTCCGGGAAAAACTGTTTTTT NA TRBJ1-4 TRBV24-1 NA
CAIGTVYNEQFF TGTGCCATAGGAACGGTCTACAATGAGCAGTTCTTC NA TRBJ2-1 TRBV19 NA
CASSSSGADTQYF TGTGCCAGCAGTTCGTCAGGGGCAGATACGCAGTATTTT NA TRBJ2-3 TRBV12-3/TRBV12-4 NA
CSVETGTSGSNEQFF TGCAGCGTTGAGACAGGGACTAGCGGGAGCAATGAGCAGTTCTTC TRBD2 TRBJ2-1 TRBV29-1 NA
CASSGFAGVIGTDTQYF TGTGCCAGCAGTGGGTTTGCGGGAGTGATAGGCACAGATACGCAGTATTTT TRBD2 TRBJ2-3 TRBV2 many
CASSDPGSSYEQYF TGTGCCAGCAGTGATCCGGGGAGCTCCTACGAGCAGTACTTC NA TRBJ2-7 TRBV2 medium-sized
CASSPGQVDQFF TGTGCCAGTAGTCCGGGACAGGTTGATCAGTTCTTC TRBD1 TRBJ2-1 TRBV19 once
CASSSGVGGEQFF TGTGCCAGCAGCTCCGGGGTGGGCGGGGAGCAGTTCTTC NA TRBJ2-1 TRBV5-8 NA
CASSPSGADTEAFF TGCGCCAGCAGCCCCTCGGGGGCTGACACTGAAGCTTTCTTT NA TRBJ1-1 TRBV5-1 many
CASSQAIGRGYKQYF TGCGCCAGCAGCCAAGCCATCGGCAGGGGCTACAAGCAGTACTTC NA TRBJ2-7 TRBV4-1 NA
CASSLASSYNSPLHF TGTGCCAGCAGCTTAGCGAGCTCCTATAATTCACCCCTCCACTTT NA TRBJ1-6 TRBV7-6 NA
CASSQETGLNTEAFF TGTGCCAGCAGCCAGGAGACGGGTCTGAACACTGAAGCTTTCTTT NA TRBJ1-1 TRBV14 many
CSARGQGRFDEQYF TGCAGTGCTAGGGGCCAGGGCCGATTTGATGAGCAGTATTTT NA TRBJ2-3 TRBV20-1 NA
CASSLQMDRNYGYTF TGCGCCAGCAGCTTACAAATGGACCGTAACTATGGCTACACCTTC NA TRBJ1-2 TRBV5-1 once
CDSSRGLNNEQFF TGTGACAGCAGCAGAGGTTTGAACAATGAGCAGTTCTTC NA TRBJ2-1 TRBV7-9 NA
CASSPGTANYGYTF TGTGCCAGCAGCCCAGGGACAGCTAACTATGGCTACACCTTC TRBD1 TRBJ1-2 TRBV11-2 few
CASSLGGGFGNTIYF TGTGCCAGCAGCTTAGGAGGGGGCTTTGGAAACACCATATATTTT TRBD1 TRBJ1-3 TRBV7-8 medium-sized
CASSTPGSEQYF TGCGCCAGCAGCACCCCGGGGAGCGAGCAGTACTTC NA TRBJ2-7 TRBV5-1 medium-sized
CSATRTSVYEQYF TGCAGTGCTACCAGGACTAGCGTCTACGAGCAGTACTTC TRBD2 TRBJ2-7 TRBV20-1 NA
CASSLRGPTDNEQFF TGTGCCAGCAGCTTAAGGGGACCCACGGACAATGAGCAGTTCTTC NA TRBJ2-1 TRBV7-3 NA
CASSDPGDRGNYEQYF TGTGCCAGCAGTGATCCGGGGGACAGGGGAAACTACGAGCAGTACTTC TRBD1 TRBJ2-7 TRBV2 NA
CASSRIGAEKGTIYF TGCGCCAGCAGCAGGATCGGGGCGGAAAAAGGAACCATATATTTT NA TRBJ1-3 TRBV5-1 many
CASSDLGGMNTEAFF TGTGCCAGCAGTGACTTAGGGGGTATGAACACTGAAGCTTTCTTT NA TRBJ1-1 TRBV12-3/TRBV12-4 NA
CATNDLRGNDQFF TGTGCCACCAATGATTTGAGGGGAAATGATCAGTTCTTC NA TRBJ2-1 TRBV24-1 once
CASSFRSRGATEAFF TGTGCCAGCAGTTTTCGGAGCAGGGGCGCCACTGAAGCTTTCTTT NA TRBJ1-1 TRBV12-3/TRBV12-4 many
CSMGGRAQGNEQFF TGCAGTATGGGCGGGAGGGCCCAGGGGAATGAGCAGTTCTTC TRBD2 TRBJ2-1 TRBV20-1 few
CASSIDRRGYTF TGTGCCAGTAGTATCGATAGACGGGGCTACACCTTC NA TRBJ1-2 TRBV19 medium-sized
CASQQGMAYEQYF TGTGCCAGCCAACAGGGGATGGCCTACGAGCAGTACTTC TRBD1 TRBJ2-7 TRBV25-1 few
CASSKEYGYTF TGTGCCAGTAGCAAAGAGTATGGCTACACCTTC NA TRBJ1-2 TRBV19 NA
CASSMSQNTGELFF TGTGCCAGTAGTATGAGTCAGAACACCGGGGAGCTGTTTTTT NA TRBJ2-2 TRBV19 few
CASSLSVAGSYEQYF TGCGCCAGCAGCTTGTCGGTGGCGGGGTCCTACGAGCAGTACTTC NA TRBJ2-7 TRBV5-1 NA
CASSFSGGELFF TGTGCCAGCAGCTTTTCAGGGGGGGAGCTGTTTTTT NA TRBJ2-2 TRBV7-6 NA
CATSVLRHNEQFF TGTGCCACCAGTGTATTACGGCACAATGAGCAGTTCTTC NA TRBJ2-1 TRBV24-1 NA
CASSQDPVGLAGVSDTQYF TGTGCCAGCAGCCAAGATCCCGTCGGACTAGCGGGAGTTTCGGATACGCAGTATTTT TRBD2 TRBJ2-3 TRBV14 many
CASSLRTSVQETQYF TGTGCCAGCAGCTTACGGACTAGCGTGCAAGAGACCCAGTACTTC TRBD2 TRBJ2-5 TRBV7-6 medium-sized
CASSLERGASYEQYF TGTGCCAGCAGCTTAGAGCGGGGGGCGTCCTACGAGCAGTACTTC TRBD2 TRBJ2-7 TRBV7-9 medium-sized
CASSQTGGNRNGQFF TGTGCCAGCAGCCAAACTGGCGGGAACCGGAATGGGCAGTTCTTC NA TRBJ2-1 TRBV11-3 once
CASSLEGIYEQYFGSYNSPLHF NA NA TRBJ1-6 TRBV5-1 NA
CSASPGGRAYNSPLHF TGCAGTGCCAGCCCCGGTGGCAGAGCCTATAATTCACCCCTCCACTTT NA TRBJ1-6 TRBV20-1 medium-sized
CSARPLAGAETQYF TGCAGTGCTAGACCCTTAGCGGGAGCAGAGACCCAGTACTTC TRBD2 TRBJ2-5 TRBV20-1 NA
CSANAPGQGWYGYTF TGCAGTGCTAACGCGCCGGGACAGGGTTGGTATGGCTACACCTTC TRBD1 TRBJ1-2 TRBV20-1 NA
CASSPSTRTSGRTQYF TGTGCCAGCAGCCCCAGTACCCGGACTAGCGGGAGGACGCAGTATTTT TRBD2 TRBJ2-3 TRBV9 NA
CSARADSTGQPQHF TGCAGTGCTAGAGCGGACAGTACAGGTCAGCCCCAGCATTTT NA TRBJ1-5 TRBV20-1 few
CASSPPDKNIQYF TGTGCCAGCAGCCCCCCGGACAAAAACATTCAGTACTTC NA TRBJ2-4 TRBV11-3 many
CSDARASQGRSGEQFF TGCAGTGATGCTAGAGCATCGCAGGGAAGAAGCGGTGAGCAGTTCTTC NA TRBJ2-1 TRBV20-1 NA
CASSDRDVNYGYTF TGTGCCAGCAGTGATAGGGACGTAAACTATGGCTACACCTTC NA TRBJ1-2 TRBV2 NA
CASSLGTGYTF TGTGCCAGCAGTTTGGGGACAGGATACACCTTC TRBD1 TRBJ1-2 TRBV12-3/TRBV12-4 NA
CASSLRVAPRLQETQYF TGTGCCAGCAGCTTACGGGTCGCACCGAGGTTACAAGAGACCCAGTACTTC NA TRBJ2-5 TRBV7-6 NA
CASSQETDWPYEQYF TGTGCCAGCAGCCAAGAGACGGATTGGCCCTACGAGCAGTACTTC NA TRBJ2-7 TRBV7-8 NA
CASSENSELTGELFF TGTGCCAGCAGTGAGAACAGCGAGCTCACCGGGGAGCTGTTTTTT NA TRBJ2-2 TRBV6-4 many
CASRKIGLYPYNEQFF TGTGCCAGCAGAAAGATCGGACTATACCCTTACAATGAGCAGTTCTTC NA TRBJ2-1 TRBV2 NA
CSARDRGRYNEQFF TGCAGTGCTAGAGATCGCGGGAGGTACAATGAGCAGTTCTTC TRBD2 TRBJ2-1 TRBV20-1 few
CATSIGTRTYNERFF TGTGCCACCAGCATAGGGACACGTACATACAATGAGCGGTTCTTC NA TRBJ2-1 TRBV15 NA